This entry describes one T cell receptor (beta chain). CDR3 length: 16 amino acids. CDR1 and CDR2 from the germline V gene are MNHEY and SVGAGI. With 1 base clipped from V and 6 bases from J, the junction kept 10 bases outside the gene matches. The sample comes from a study of human T cells and chemical hapten exposure. TCRdb recomputed calls from the RACE reads with MiXCR, one row per CDR3 protein. The data show more than 150,000 distinct CDR3 sequences, 24% seen once. Described time point: patch test 3, about 24 weeks after DPC sensitization. The treatment is: therapeutic diphenylcyclopropenone sensitization with weekly scalp DPC.

The sequences come from whole blood, collected in connection with sensitization to the hapten diphenylcyclopropenone (DPC). The chain recombines TRBV6-5 with TRBJ2-7, with 9 bases fitting TRBD1. This TCR was sampled from a woman in her forties with alopecia areata. Some clones in this sample may be carry-over from other donors' samples. CDR3 residues: CASSYYTGTGIGEQYF. The CDR3 bases are TGTGCCAGCAGTTACTACACCGGGACAGGGATCGGCGAGCAGTACTTC.